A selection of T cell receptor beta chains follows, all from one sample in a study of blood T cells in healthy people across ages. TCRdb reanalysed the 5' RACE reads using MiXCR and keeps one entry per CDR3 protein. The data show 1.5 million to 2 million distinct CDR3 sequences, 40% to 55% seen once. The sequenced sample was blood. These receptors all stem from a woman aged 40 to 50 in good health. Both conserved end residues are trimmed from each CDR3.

ASSLLSGGGEY	TRBV12-3/TRBV12-4	TRBJ2-5
ASSLAVSSYNEQF	TRBV7-2	TRBJ2-1
ASSAARQETQY	TRBV6-4	TRBJ2-5
ASNPTGDTQY	TRBV6-6	TRBJ2-3
SAATTGSGEKLF	TRBV20-1	TRBJ1-4
AGGTGGVRSYGYT	TRBV2	TRBJ1-2
ASSLGRIPY	TRBV28	TRBJ2-5
ASSSDQYIQEQF	TRBV7-9	TRBJ2-1
ASSFGGGGAADTQY	TRBV7-3	TRBJ2-3
ASSQKLQRGASTDTQY	TRBV4-1	TRBJ2-3
ASSLGNVAGNRRADTQY	TRBV5-1	TRBJ2-3
ASSPRTGADHEQY	TRBV18	NA
ASMPNRQGNSPLH	TRBV7-2	TRBJ1-6
ASSVGTANTEAF	TRBV9	TRBJ1-1
ASSYSSLRTVHEQY	TRBV6-5	TRBJ2-7
ASSLMGTGVFGYT	TRBV5-1	TRBJ1-2
ASSSGLAGGGEQY	TRBV7-2	TRBJ2-7
ASSYRGNIQY	TRBV6-2/TRBV6-3	TRBJ2-4
ATRDTGGSYNEQF	TRBV24-1	TRBJ2-1
SASPASPTGTQY	TRBV20-1	TRBJ2-3
ASTRTILAGGTDTQY	TRBV9	TRBJ2-3
ASSPDGGLTDTQY	TRBV9	TRBJ2-3
ASSIPGSHTDTQY	TRBV19	TRBJ2-3
GARGPGQTQY	TRBV20-1	TRBJ2-4
ASSLVQGYYNEQF	TRBV11-2	TRBJ2-1
ASSLEDSGDTQY	TRBV7-9	TRBJ2-3
AISGGQGRNEQY	TRBV10-3	TRBJ2-7
ASSRRQGVYNEQF	TRBV6-6	TRBJ2-1
ASSYGDRGRTEAF	TRBV7-2	TRBJ1-1
ASSLIRGRTGNQPQH	TRBV7-2	TRBJ1-5
ASSFGRRANYGYT	TRBV28	TRBJ1-2
ASTWTETNYGYT	TRBV6-2/TRBV6-3	TRBJ1-2
ASSEGPNQPQH	TRBV6-1	TRBJ1-5
ASSYSSAPTDTQY	TRBV6-5	TRBJ2-3
SGNRGGTEAF	TRBV29-1	TRBJ1-1
ASHPGTGFFNQPQH	TRBV27	TRBJ1-5
ASSLARTGPYGYT	TRBV7-2	TRBJ1-2
ASSSALRLAGGRFTDTQY	TRBV5-4	TRBJ2-3